The rows below give T cell receptor beta chains drawn from one sample of a study of shared clonotypes between healthy human individuals. Generated by immunoSEQ multiplex PCR, the TCRdb table keeps only in-frame clones and is missing some. The sample consists of about 490,000 clones, around 73% of them appearing once. Sequenced input: PBMCs. The receptors shown here come from a woman in her thirties or forties in good health. Some clones in this sample may be carry-over from other donors' samples. Each CDR3 is given with its conserved first and last residue. Each record gives: V gene, J gene, D gene, clone size, CDR3 DNA, CDR3 protein. The D gene is left open where the match is weak. Clone size is stated in some rows and not others, as once, few, many or a class when expanded.

v_gene: TRBV5-4
j_gene: TRBJ2-1
d_gene: NA
abundance: few
CDR3nt: TGTGCCAGCAGCAAAAGCGGTCCGAGCTCCTACAATGAGCAGTTCTTC
CDR3aa: CASSKSGPSSYNEQFF

v_gene: TRBV19
j_gene: TRBJ2-7
d_gene: NA
abundance: NA
CDR3nt: TGTGCCAGTAGTATCCGGGACCGGTACTACGAGCAGTACTTC
CDR3aa: CASSIRDRYYEQYF

v_gene: TRBV25-1
j_gene: TRBJ1-1
d_gene: TRBD1
abundance: NA
CDR3nt: TGTGCCAGCAGTGGACAGGGTATGAACACTGAAGCTTTCTTT
CDR3aa: CASSGQGMNTEAFF

v_gene: TRBV7-2
j_gene: TRBJ2-7
d_gene: NA
abundance: NA
CDR3nt: TGTGCCAGCAGCTTAGGGCTGCGCTCAGAGCAGTACTTC
CDR3aa: CASSLGLRSEQYF

v_gene: TRBV28
j_gene: TRBJ2-3
d_gene: NA
abundance: NA
CDR3nt: TGTGCCAGCATGAGCGCTAGCACAGATACGCAGTATTTT
CDR3aa: CASMSASTDTQYF

v_gene: TRBV27
j_gene: TRBJ1-2
d_gene: TRBD1
abundance: NA
CDR3nt: TGTGCCAGCAGTCCCCAAGGACAGGTCTATGGCTACACCTTC
CDR3aa: CASSPQGQVYGYTF

v_gene: TRBV18
j_gene: TRBJ1-1
d_gene: NA
abundance: NA
CDR3nt: TGTGCCAGCTCACCGACACTGAGCCAGGGGAATTCGGCTTTCTTT
CDR3aa: CASSPTLSQGNSAFF

v_gene: TRBV7-8
j_gene: TRBJ2-7
d_gene: NA
abundance: NA
CDR3nt: TGTGCCAGCAGCTTAACGGCCAGGGGGGACTACGAGCAGTACTTC
CDR3aa: CASSLTARGDYEQYF

v_gene: TRBV10-1
j_gene: TRBJ2-3
d_gene: NA
abundance: NA
CDR3nt: TGCGCCAGCAGTGAGGGCGGGACACCTACAGATACGCAGTATTTT
CDR3aa: CASSEGGTPTDTQYF

v_gene: TRBV7-3
j_gene: TRBJ2-7
d_gene: NA
abundance: NA
CDR3nt: TGTGCCAGCAGCTTACGAGACGGCGCCTACGAGCAGTACTTC
CDR3aa: CASSLRDGAYEQYF

v_gene: TRBV28
j_gene: TRBJ1-3
d_gene: NA
abundance: NA
CDR3nt: TGTGCCAGCAGTTTGCAGGGGTTAGTAAACACCATATATTTT
CDR3aa: CASSLQGLVNTIYF

v_gene: TRBV6-1
j_gene: TRBJ2-3
d_gene: NA
abundance: NA
CDR3nt: TGTGCCAGCAGTGAACTAACTAGTCACCTAACCCCAGATACGCAGTATTTT
CDR3aa: CASSELTSHLTPDTQYF

v_gene: TRBV2
j_gene: TRBJ1-1
d_gene: NA
abundance: NA
CDR3nt: TGTGCCAGCAGTGACCGGGTCAGTTTGGGCACTGAAGCTTTCTTT
CDR3aa: CASSDRVSLGTEAFF

v_gene: TRBV18
j_gene: TRBJ2-1
d_gene: TRBD2
abundance: NA
CDR3nt: TGTGCCAGCTCACCACTAGCGGGAGCCTACAATGAGCAGTTCTTC
CDR3aa: CASSPLAGAYNEQFF

v_gene: TRBV13
j_gene: TRBJ1-2
d_gene: NA
abundance: NA
CDR3nt: TGTGCCAGCAGCTTAAACGGCTATGGCTACACCTTC
CDR3aa: CASSLNGYGYTF

v_gene: TRBV6-1
j_gene: TRBJ2-5
d_gene: TRBD2
abundance: NA
CDR3nt: TGTGCCAGCAGTGGGATTAGCGGGAGAGTACAAGAGACCCAGTACTTC
CDR3aa: CASSGISGRVQETQYF

v_gene: TRBV7-2
j_gene: TRBJ2-7
d_gene: TRBD2
abundance: few
CDR3nt: TGTGCCAGCAGCTTTGTAGCGGGAGAAGGCAACGAGCAGTACTTC
CDR3aa: CASSFVAGEGNEQYF

v_gene: TRBV4-3
j_gene: TRBJ1-2
d_gene: NA
abundance: NA
CDR3nt: TGCGCCAGCCCGCCGGGCCGCTACACCTTC
CDR3aa: CASPPGRYTF

v_gene: TRBV7-9
j_gene: TRBJ2-7
d_gene: NA
abundance: once
CDR3nt: TGTGCCAGCACCAGGGGGGGCAGGGGATACGAGCAGTACTTC
CDR3aa: CASTRGGRGYEQYF

v_gene: TRBV6-6
j_gene: TRBJ2-7
d_gene: NA
abundance: once
CDR3nt: TGTGCCAGCAGTTACGCCGGGACCCAGGAAGGGGAGCAGTACTTC
CDR3aa: CASSYAGTQEGEQYF

v_gene: TRBV6-5
j_gene: TRBJ2-2
d_gene: NA
abundance: NA
CDR3nt: TGTGCCAGCAGTTACTATGTTCCCGGGGAGCTGTTTTTT
CDR3aa: CASSYYVPGELFF

v_gene: TRBV6-5
j_gene: TRBJ2-5
d_gene: NA
abundance: NA
CDR3nt: TGTGCCAGCAGCCCAGCCGGAACAGAGACCCAGTACTTC
CDR3aa: CASSPAGTETQYF

v_gene: TRBV9
j_gene: TRBJ1-3
d_gene: TRBD1
abundance: few
CDR3nt: TGTGCCAGCAGCCCCTCAGGGGGAGGTGGAAACACCATATATTTT
CDR3aa: CASSPSGGGGNTIYF

v_gene: TRBV29-1
j_gene: TRBJ2-7
d_gene: TRBD2
abundance: NA
CDR3nt: TGCAGCGTTGTACTAGCGGGAGGGGGCGAGCAGTACTTC
CDR3aa: CSVVLAGGGEQYF

v_gene: TRBV11-3
j_gene: TRBJ2-1
d_gene: NA
abundance: once
CDR3nt: TGTGCCAGCAGCTTTCGTCCACTATCCTACAATGAGCAGTTCTTC
CDR3aa: CASSFRPLSYNEQFF

v_gene: TRBV21-1
j_gene: TRBJ2-4
d_gene: NA
abundance: once
CDR3nt: TGTGCCAGCAGCAAGGGGGTTGGGAGCGGGAAAGCCAAAAACATTCAGTACTTC
CDR3aa: CASSKGVGSGKAKNIQYF

v_gene: TRBV28
j_gene: TRBJ2-2
d_gene: NA
abundance: NA
CDR3nt: TGTGCCAGCAGCCCGGGACGATACACCGGGGAGCTGTTTTTT
CDR3aa: CASSPGRYTGELFF

v_gene: TRBV7-2
j_gene: TRBJ2-3
d_gene: NA
abundance: NA
CDR3nt: TGTGCCAGCAGGGAGGGGTATGTCACAGATACGCAGTATTTT
CDR3aa: CASREGYVTDTQYF

v_gene: TRBV4-2
j_gene: TRBJ2-2
d_gene: NA
abundance: NA
CDR3nt: TGTGCCAGCAGCCAGTCGGGAACCGGGGAGCTGTTTTTT
CDR3aa: CASSQSGTGELFF

v_gene: TRBV29-1
j_gene: TRBJ2-3
d_gene: TRBD2
abundance: few
CDR3nt: TGCAGCGTAGAATCTCTAGCGGTTACGCAGTATTTT
CDR3aa: CSVESLAVTQYF